This TCR beta chain was sequenced for a study of cytomegalovirus exposure and HLA in healthy donors. Notes on the study in general: Further analysis, carried out later, found HLA-associated TCR beta chains more clonally expanded than equally common other chains.

The CDR3 is 11 amino acids. The ends were cut back, 9 bases at V and 11 bases at J, with 16 bases in the middle. The V gene's germline CDR1 is MNHNS and CDR2 SASEGT. Notes on this clone: Its antigen is still unknown.

Primers: 60 Vbeta forward and 13 Jbeta reverse. The assay was immunoSEQ multiplex PCR, and TCRdb's table has in-frame clones only and misses some. Of some 97,000 clones detected, under 80% appear once; the ten largest clones hold over 3.5%. The chain is built from TRBV6-1 and TRBJ2-5; TRBD2 is a possible D gene (5 bases). This clonotype was obtained from a woman in her forties or fifties in good health and CMV-seropositive. Input material: PBMCs. The CDR3, as DNA: TGTGCCAGGCGCCCGTACGGGGAGCAGTACTTC. Translating it yields CARRPYGEQYF.